This T cell receptor beta chain is drawn from a study of CD4 T cells in relation to SARS-CoV-2 and coronaviruses. V shed 10 bases and J shed 4 bases, with 22 bases lying between them. The germline CDR1 and CDR2 sequences are SNHLY and FYNNEI. This CDR3 spans 15 amino acids. Unexposed donor CD4+ T cells date from about 2011-2018, before the COVID-19 pandemic. The cells were cultured for about 10 days before CD4+ T cells were isolated. Sequenced by immunoSEQ multiplex PCR; TCRdb stores in-frame clones only, minus some. The table records 15,000 to 20,000 clones, around 78% of them present only once. Remarks on this clone: Its antigen is still unknown.

The genes are TRBV2 and TRBJ1-2; the D gene is possibly TRBD1 (6 bases). The sequence was collected from a human donor in good health. Sequencing was carried out using CD4+ T cells from PBMCs, cultured in vitro. The CDR3 DNA sequence: TGTGCCACCTCCTTGGGGGGCAGCTCGGTCTATGGCTACACCTTC. Translation: CATSLGGSSVYGYTF.